The T cell receptor (beta chain) described here comes from a study of cytomegalovirus exposure and HLA in healthy donors. 60 Vbeta and 13 Jbeta primers were used in PCR. The repertoire was sequenced with immunoSEQ multiplex PCR; TCRdb's copy has only in-frame clones and lacks some. The table includes about 210,000 clones, around 81% detected once. Study outcomes and limitations: An analysis done earlier found most TCR beta V segments productive about 87% or about 30% of the time. Donor immune exposure was known only as CMV serostatus. Later findings reportedly placed an Asian-associated ancestry cluster below the approximately 670-donor mean for N-insertions.

About this clone: The antigen remains unidentified.

The origin of this receptor is a woman aged 50 to 65 in good health and CMV-seropositive. The sequenced sample consisted of PBMCs.

In DNA form, the CDR3 reads TGTGCCTGGAGTGTCCGGGGGGACACTGAAGCTTTCTTT. Protein: CAWSVRGDTEAFF. This rearrangement joins TRBV30 to TRBJ1-1; a weak D match, TRBD1 (5 bases). Trimming pared 0 bases from V and 3 bases from J, leaving 8 bases between. The CDR3 extends over 13 amino acids. CDR1 is GTSNPN, CDR2 SVGIG, per germline (reference sequence).